The 30 T cell receptor beta chains reported below all come from one sample, sequenced in a study of blood T cell repertoires in COVID-19. Repertoires were generated with immunoSEQ multiplex PCR, while TCRdb's copy carries only in-frame clones and drops some. Among 150,000 or so clones, around two thirds were seen once, and the ten largest hold approximately 3%. The sample comprised peripheral blood. The receptor set was obtained from a woman aged 80 or over with acute or convalescent COVID-19.

This clone is a singleton in its sample. This chain uses TRBV24-1 with TRBJ1-2, with D perhaps matching TRBD1 (6 bases). CDR1 and CDR2 (germline): KGHDR, SFDVKD. CDR3 length: 14 residues. The ends were cut back, 4 bases at V and 6 bases at J, with 14 bases in the middle. Here the CDR3 DNA reads TGTGCCACCAGTGACACCTCGCAGGGGCATGGCTACACCTTC. Translating it yields CATSDTSQGHGYTF.

V and J are TRBV6-4 and TRBJ2-1; 10 nucleotides agree with TRBD2. With 5 bases clipped from V and 6 bases from J, the junction kept 7 bases outside the gene matches. The CDR3 spans 15 residues. The V gene's germline CDR1 is MRHNA and CDR2 SNTAGT. In nucleotides, the CDR3 is TGTGCCAGCAGTCCCCTTGGGACTAGCGCCAATGAGCAGTTCTTC. This encodes CASSPLGTSANEQFF.

Turning to this clone: Other DNA sequences from this sample encode an identical CDR3 as well. This chain joins TRBV19 and TRBJ1-1, with D possibly matching TRBD1 (6 bases). There are 13 residues in the CDR3. V lost 9 bases and J 1 base, leaving 12 bases between the germline ends. Germline V lookup: CDR1 LNHDA, CDR2 SQIVND (reference sequence). In DNA, the CDR3 is TGTGCCAGCAGGGAGACAGGGAACACTGAAGCTTTCTTT. Its translation is CASRETGNTEAFF.

This clone has a handful of counts. CDR3 bases: TGTGCCAGCAGCTCTAGGACTAGCGGCACAGATACGCAGTATTTT. This codes for CASSSRTSGTDTQYF. This rearrangement joins TRBV9 to TRBJ2-3, with 9 nucleotides matching TRBD2. The length of the CDR3 is 15 residues. V lost 4 bases and J lost 1; bases outside the gene matches: 4. Per germline, CDR1 SGDLS and CDR2 YYNGEE.

The chain is built from TRBV2 and TRBJ2-1; the match to TRBD2 covers 10 bases. The CDR3 covers 15 residues. The V gene's germline CDR1 is SNHLY and CDR2 FYNNEI. Losses at the gene ends were 6 bases for V and 4 bases for J; bases not matched to a gene: 6. For the CDR3, the DNA is TGTGCCAGCAGCAAGACTAGCGGGCTTTACAATGAGCAGTTCTTC. As protein: CASSKTSGLYNEQFF.

This chain links TRBV6-8 with TRBJ1-4; no firm D call. Trimming took 8 bases from V and 7 from J, leaving 11 bases between them. Germline CDR1 and CDR2: MNHGY and SAAAGT. The CDR3 loop spans 12 amino acids. In nucleotides, the CDR3 is TGTGCCAGCGGAGTCATTAGTGAAAAACTGTTTTTT. It encodes CASGVISEKLFF.

This clone occurred a few times. The CDR3 protein is CASSETVGSNQPQHF. The CDR3 DNA reads TGTGCCAGCAGTGAGACAGTAGGGAGCAATCAGCCCCAGCATTTT. This chain joins TRBV2 and TRBJ1-5; D might be TRBD1 (5 bases). This CDR3 is 15 amino acids long. CDR1 and CDR2 (germline): SNHLY, FYNNEI. Between the trimmed V and J ends, which lost 3 bases and 1 base, there was a span of 10 bases.

The chain recombines TRBV28 with TRBJ2-3; 16 bases align to TRBD2. CDR1 and CDR2 (germline): MDHEN, SYDVKM. Trimming at V came to 4 bases and at J to 4 bases, leaving 11 bases not matched to a gene. The length of the CDR3 is 19 residues. CDR3 sequence: CASSSGTSGRASLADTQYF. Written as DNA, the CDR3 is TGTGCCAGCAGTTCCGGGACTAGCGGGAGGGCCTCGTTAGCAGATACGCAGTATTTT.

This clone was observed a few times. The rearrangement links TRBV5-1 to TRBJ2-7, with 9 bases lining up with TRBD1. Germline CDR1 reads SGHRS; CDR2 reads YFSETQ. V lost 0 bases to trimming and J lost 6 bases; unmatched junction nucleotides: 10. This CDR3 has 16 residues. CDR3 nucleotides: TGCGCCAGCAGCTTGGATCTTGGGACAGGGTCGTTCGAGCAGTACTTC. Translation gives CASSLDLGTGSFEQYF.

The chain uses TRBV28 and TRBJ2-7; tentatively, D is TRBD1 (5 bases). This CDR3 is 14 amino acids long. V lost 7 bases and J lost 3, with 16 bases in between. CDR1 MDHEN and CDR2 SYDVKM come from the germline V gene. The CDR3 sequence is CASKIALDSYEQYF. The CDR3 DNA follows: TGTGCCAGCAAAATCGCCCTAGACAGCTACGAGCAGTACTTC.

CDR3 sequence (DNA): TGTGCCACCAGTGATTTGCCTAGCGGAGACTCCTACAATGAGCAGTTCTTC. This translates into CATSDLPSGDSYNEQFF. V gene TRBV24-1 combines with J gene TRBJ2-1, with TRBD2 matching 7 bases. Germline V CDR1 and CDR2: KGHDR, SFDVKD. The CDR3 has 17 amino acids. The V segment lost 0 bases and the J segment 0 bases; nucleotides outside the gene matches: 4.

The chain joins TRBV19 to TRBJ1-2, with 7 bases matching TRBD1. The J segment lost 4 bases and the V segment lost 9 bases, leaving 17 bases of the junction unmatched. Germline values: CDR1 LNHDA, CDR2 SQIVND (reference sequence). The CDR3 has 16 residues. CDR3 protein: CASSRDSGPGGYGYTF. The CDR3 region has the DNA TGTGCCAGCAGCCGGGACAGTGGGCCTGGGGGCTATGGCTACACCTTC.

This sequence joins TRBV10-2 and TRBJ2-1, with 11 nucleotides matching TRBD2. CDR1 and CDR2 from the germline V gene are WSHSY and SAAADI. With 6 bases clipped from V and 6 bases from J, the junction kept 7 bases outside the gene matches. The CDR3 contains 15 residues. CDR3 nucleotide sequence: TGCGCCAGCAGAATAGCGGGAGGGCCCTTCAATGAGCAGTTCTTC. This gives the protein CASRIAGGPFNEQFF.

The chain carries TRBV29-1 and TRBJ2-3; D uncertain. The CDR3 has 14 amino acids. Germline V gene sequence: CDR1 SQVTM, CDR2 ANQGSEA. The V end lost 3 bases, the J end lost 0 bases, and 10 bases lay between the germline ends. CDR3 nucleotides: TGCAGCGTTGATTTGACACAAAGCACAGATACGCAGTATTTT. This sequence encodes CSVDLTQSTDTQYF.

The chain employs TRBV2 and TRBJ2-1; D is possibly TRBD1 (5 bases). CDR1 is SNHLY and CDR2 is FYNNEI in the germline V gene. Trimming left V 7 bases short and J 4 bases short, with 5 bases between. The CDR3 loop spans 11 amino acids. This CDR3 reads CASTGYNEQFF. The CDR3 nucleotides read TGTGCCAGCACAGGGTACAATGAGCAGTTCTTC.

As DNA, the CDR3 is TGTGCCAGCAGCTTGCCTACGACTAGCGGGAGGCCCTACGAGCAGTACTTC. As protein: CASSLPTTSGRPYEQYF. The rearrangement links TRBV5-4 to TRBJ2-7, with 13 bases identical to TRBD2. J lost 2 bases, V lost 1 base, and 6 bases had no gene match. The germline gives CDR1 SGHNT, CDR2 YYREEE (reference sequence). CDR3 length: 17 residues. Full variable domain (rest looked up from reference TRBV5-4 and TRBJ2-7): ETGVTQSPTHLIKTRGQQVTLRCSSQSGHNTVSWYQQALGQGPQFIFQYYREEENGRGNFPPRFSGLQFPNYSSELNVNALELDDSALYLCASSLPTTSGRPYEQYFGPGTRLTVT.

The chain joins TRBV4-3 to TRBJ2-5; D perhaps matches TRBD1 (5 bases). The CDR3 sequence is 13 residues long. V was pared by 3 bases and J by 5 bases, with 10 bases between. The V gene's germline CDR1 is LGHNA and CDR2 YSLEER. The CDR3 region is CASSQTERETQYF. Written as DNA, the CDR3 is TGCGCCAGCAGCCAGACAGAGAGGGAGACCCAGTACTTC.

This clone was found a few times. This chain connects TRBV2 to TRBJ1-1; possible D gene TRBD1, 6 bases. The germline gives CDR1 SNHLY, CDR2 FYNNEI. This CDR3 has 14 residues. Trimming took 7 bases from V and 1 from J, leaving 13 bases between them. The CDR3 reads CASTTGFQNTEAFF. CDR3 nucleotides: TGTGCCAGCACCACAGGGTTCCAGAACACTGAAGCTTTCTTT.

There are a few counts of this clone. The gene calls are TRBV9 and TRBJ1-1; 8 bases are a match to TRBD1. Losses at the gene ends were 3 bases for V and 1 base for J; bases not matched to a gene: 11. CDR1 and CDR2 (germline): SGDLS, YYNGEE. The CDR3 runs to 17 residues. CDR3 loop: CASSEAPPGQANTEAFF. For the CDR3, the DNA is TGTGCCAGCAGCGAGGCTCCCCCGGGACAGGCGAACACTGAAGCTTTCTTT.

The chain recombines TRBV6-5 with TRBJ1-1; 7 bases fit TRBD1. The V gene's germline CDR1 is MNHEY and CDR2 SVGAGI. This CDR3 region has 13 residues. Trimming removed 2 bases from V and 8 bases from J; junction bases left unmatched: 5. The CDR3 sequence is CASSYTSTGEAFF. CDR3 bases: TGTGCCAGCAGTTACACCTCGACAGGGGAAGCTTTCTTT.

The chain uses TRBV9 and TRBJ1-3; no clear D. V was trimmed by 0 bases and J by 1 base, leaving 11 bases between them. Germline values: CDR1 SGDLS, CDR2 YYNGEE. The CDR3 spans 16 residues. The CDR3 is CASSVGPGNSGNTIYF. The DNA for the CDR3 is TGTGCCAGCAGCGTAGGCCCGGGAAATTCTGGAAACACCATATATTTT.

The rearrangement joins TRBV6-6 to TRBJ2-1; D is ambiguous. V was shortened by 5 bases and J by 8 bases, with 25 bases between the two germline ends. Germline CDR1 is MNHNY and CDR2 is SVGAGI (reference sequence). This CDR3 has 17 amino acids. The CDR3 here is CASSRTPSAEPSDEQFF. CDR3 coding DNA: TGTGCCAGCAGTCGAACCCCCTCCGCGGAGCCCTCGGATGAGCAGTTCTTC.

The sample holds a few counts of this clone. The chain carries TRBV4-2 and TRBJ1-2, with D perhaps TRBD1 (5 bases). This CDR3 contains 17 residues. Germline V gene data show CDR1 as LGHNA and CDR2 as YNFKEQ. V lost 2 bases to trimming and J lost 6 bases, with 22 bases between them. CDR3 loop: CASSQLHIPEGPDGYTF. The DNA of the CDR3 is TGTGCCAGCAGCCAACTACACATCCCGGAGGGGCCTGATGGCTACACCTTC.

The CDR3 is CASSDQGLAYEQYF. CDR3 in DNA: TGTGCCAGCAGTGACCAGGGCCTAGCCTACGAGCAGTACTTC. The chain couples TRBV6-4 to TRBJ2-7; a possible D gene is TRBD1 (5 bases). This CDR3 has 14 amino acids. Germline V gene lookup returns CDR1 MRHNA and CDR2 SNTAGT. V shed 2 bases and J shed 2 bases, with 10 bases lying between them.

This chain uses TRBV2 with TRBJ1-5, with D uncertain. V was pared by 2 bases and J by 5 bases, with 10 bases between. Germline V lookup: CDR1 SNHLY, CDR2 FYNNEI. The length of the CDR3 is 14 residues. CDR3 region: CASSEREDHQPQHF. The CDR3 DNA is TGTGCCAGCAGTGAACGGGAGGACCATCAGCCCCAGCATTTT.

The rearrangement links TRBV28 to TRBJ1-5; 8 nucleotides match TRBD1. The CDR3 loop spans 15 amino acids. Germline assignment: CDR1 MDHEN and CDR2 SYDVKM. V gave up 7 bases and J gave up 9 bases; unmatched junction bases: 14. This chain's CDR3 is CASNKPGQGQTPQHF. The CDR3 region has the DNA TGTGCCAGCAACAAGCCAGGACAGGGACAGACGCCCCAGCATTTT.

The V gene is TRBV9, the J gene TRBJ1-4, with D perhaps TRBD1 (5 bases). Trimming stripped 1 base from V and 7 bases from J, with 11 bases between. The CDR3 extends over 14 amino acids. Germline V lookup: CDR1 SGDLS, CDR2 YYNGEE. CDR3 protein: CASSVRGGPEKLFF. Here the CDR3 DNA reads TGTGCCAGCAGCGTACGGGGGGGACCTGAAAAACTGTTTTTT.

The CDR3: CASSKAVLAGTQYF. CDR3 DNA sequence: TGTGCCAGCAGTAAAGCGGTACTAGCCGGGACCCAGTACTTC. The rearrangement uses TRBV7-8 and TRBJ2-5; D is perhaps TRBD2 (6 bases). V was pared by 6 bases and J by 7 bases, with 18 bases between. CDR3 length equals 14 residues. The germline V gene has CDR1 SGHVS and CDR2 FQNEAQ.

This rearrangement joins TRBV7-9 to TRBJ2-3, with 7 bases aligning to TRBD2. Germline V CDR1 and CDR2: SEHNR, FQNEAQ (reference sequence). J lost 4 bases, V lost 1 base, and 5 bases had no gene match. There are 15 residues in the CDR3. This CDR3 is CASSLDGSGADTQYF. The CDR3 region has the DNA TGTGCCAGCAGCTTAGACGGGAGCGGGGCAGATACGCAGTATTTT.

The CDR3 reads CASGSGQTGLTEAFF. The DNA for the CDR3 is TGTGCCAGCGGGTCTGGACAGACAGGGCTCACTGAAGCTTTCTTT. This rearrangement joins TRBV28 to TRBJ1-1, with 7 bases fitting TRBD1. V was clipped by 8 bases and J by 4 bases; unmatched bases: 13. Germline CDR1 reads MDHEN; CDR2 reads SYDVKM. The CDR3 is 15 amino acids.